This passage covers 4 T cell receptor beta chains from one sample sequenced in a study of OX40 agonist ivuxolimab in advanced cancers. Libraries were made using the immunoSEQ multiplex PCR assay. Imported from immuneACCESS, the table was reduced by TCRdb to in-frame sequences with V and J called. These copies leave out some clones; in studies compared against another copy, an unresolved V gene accounts for under half, and the cause of the remainder is not known. The sample table contains 50,000 to 65,000 clones; only one count was recorded for roughly four fifths of them. 0.95% to 1.1% of the sample rests with the top ten. Material: CD4+ or CD8+ T cells sorted from blood, obtained in a trial of the OX40 agonist ivuxolimab. These receptors were taken from an adult with an advanced solid tumor such as melanoma, head and neck, liver or kidney cancer.

This clone was observed once. V is TRBV6-6 and J is TRBJ2-7; TRBD1 might be the D (6 bases). Germline-derived CDR1 and CDR2 are MNHNY and SVGAGI (reference sequence). This CDR3 comprises 16 residues. With 4 bases removed from V and 2 bases from J, the gap between germline ends came to 18 bases. As DNA, the CDR3 is TGTGCCAGCAGTTCCACGCATCGGACAGAAACCTACGAGCAGTACTTC. Its protein is CASSSTHRTETYEQYF.

The chain combines TRBV2 with TRBJ2-5, with 8 bases aligning to TRBD1. V trimming: 6 bases; J trimming: 2 bases; junction bases outside the gene matches: 11. Germline CDR1 is SNHLY and CDR2 is FYNNEI. The CDR3 is 16 amino acids. CDR3 residues: CASSLGQGVKQETQYF. CDR3 bases: TGTGCCAGCAGCCTAGGACAGGGTGTAAAACAAGAGACCCAGTACTTC. Variable domain in full (rest from reference TRBV2 and TRBJ2-5): EPEVTQTPSHQVTQMGQEVILRCVPISNHLYFYWYRQILGQKVEFLVSFYNNEISEKSEIFDDQFSVERPDGSNFTLKIRSTKLEDSAMYFCASSLGQGVKQETQYFGPGTRLLVL.

This sequence joins TRBV2 and TRBJ1-1; D unclear. CDR3 length: 11 amino acids. With 5 bases removed from V and 10 bases from J, the gap between germline ends came to 11 bases. CDR1 and CDR2 (germline): SNHLY, FYNNEI. The CDR3, as DNA: TGTGCCAGCAGTAAGGAGTGGGGAGCTTTCTTT. Translated: CASSKEWGAFF.

The rearrangement uses TRBV4-2 and TRBJ2-3; 11 positions match TRBD2. The CDR3 is made up of 16 amino acids. The junction had 5 bases not matched to a gene; V was cut back by 0 bases and J by 6 bases. Germline CDR1 is LGHNA and CDR2 is YNFKEQ. CDR3 nucleotides: TGTGCCAGCAGCCAAGATTTTAGCGGGGGGGCCGATACGCAGTATTTT. Translated, it gives CASSQDFSGGADTQYF.